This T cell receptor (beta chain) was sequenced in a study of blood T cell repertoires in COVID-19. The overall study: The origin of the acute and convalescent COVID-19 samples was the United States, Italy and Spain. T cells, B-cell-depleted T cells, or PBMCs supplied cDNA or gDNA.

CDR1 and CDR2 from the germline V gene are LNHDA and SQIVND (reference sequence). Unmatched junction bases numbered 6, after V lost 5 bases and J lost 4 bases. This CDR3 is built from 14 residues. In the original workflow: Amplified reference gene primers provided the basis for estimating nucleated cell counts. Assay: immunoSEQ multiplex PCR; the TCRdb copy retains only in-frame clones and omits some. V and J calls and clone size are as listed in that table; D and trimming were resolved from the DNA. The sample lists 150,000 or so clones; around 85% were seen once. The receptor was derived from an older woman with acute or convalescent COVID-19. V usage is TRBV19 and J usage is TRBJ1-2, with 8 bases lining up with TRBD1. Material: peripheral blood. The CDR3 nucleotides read TGTGCCAGTAGTCACCGGGACAGGCGCTATGGCTACACCTTC. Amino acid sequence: CASSHRDRRYGYTF. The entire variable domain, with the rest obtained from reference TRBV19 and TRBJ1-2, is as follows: DGGITQSPKYLFRKEGQNVTLSCEQNLNHDAMYWYRQDPGQGLRLIYYSQIVNDFQKGDIAEGYSVSREKKESFPLTVTSAQKNPTAFYLCASSHRDRRYGYTFGSGTRLTVV.